Below, 7 T cell receptor beta chains from the same sample are listed, as sequenced in a study of cytomegalovirus exposure and HLA in healthy donors. Sequenced by immunoSEQ multiplex PCR; TCRdb stores in-frame clones only, minus some. The sample contains some 250,000 clones, 90% of which appear only once. Sequenced: PBMCs. The receptor source for this set is a woman younger than 35 in good health and CMV-seronegative.

The gene calls are TRBV7-9 and TRBJ1-1; 8 bases match TRBD1. V was pared by 5 bases and J by 7 bases, with 6 bases of the junction left unmatched. This CDR3 is built from 13 residues. CDR1 and CDR2 (germline): SEHNR, FQNEAQ (reference sequence). The CDR3 loop reads CASSTQGAGEAFF. The CDR3 DNA reads TGTGCCAGCAGCACGCAGGGGGCGGGTGAAGCTTTCTTT.

The CDR3 nucleotides read TGTGCCAGCAGCTTGGTGACAGGGGCGGAGGGTGAAAAACTGTTTTTT. This sequence encodes CASSLVTGAEGEKLFF. This chain uses TRBV7-2 with TRBJ1-4; the match to TRBD1 covers 8 bases. The V gene's germline CDR1 is SGHTA and CDR2 FQGNSA. Unmatched junction bases numbered 10, after V lost 3 bases and J lost 7 bases. The CDR3 consists of 16 residues.

This rearrangement joins TRBV29-1 to TRBJ1-1; no definite D call. This CDR3 region has 12 residues. From germline, CDR1 is SQVTM and CDR2 ANQGSEA. The germline V and J ends were trimmed by 2 bases and 8 bases, with 12 bases remaining between them. CDR3 nucleotide sequence: TGCAGCGTTGAAACGTTGACAATCGAAGCTTTCTTT. This sequence encodes CSVETLTIEAFF.

The chain is built from TRBV7-9 and TRBJ1-2; 7 positions match TRBD1. The germline gives CDR1 SEHNR, CDR2 FQNEAQ (reference sequence). J was trimmed by 4 bases and V by 5 bases; bases with no gene match: 7. The CDR3 is 14 residues long. The CDR3 nucleotides are TGTGCCAGCAGCCAGGGGGACATCGCCTATGGCTACACCTTC. The encoded protein is CASSQGDIAYGYTF. Based on the CDR3 plus reference TRBV7-9 and TRBJ1-2, the full variable domain is DTGVSQNPRHKITKRGQNVTFRCDPISEHNRLYWYRQTLGQGPEFLTYFQNEAQLEKSRLLSDRFSAERPKGSFSTLEIQRTEQGDSAMYLCASSQGDIAYGYTFGSGTRLTVV.

The gene calls are TRBV5-1 and TRBJ2-7; D possibly uses TRBD1 or TRBD2 (5 bases each). Trimming cost V 0 bases and J 6 bases, with 7 bases left between them. This CDR3 comprises 12 residues. Germline lookup yields CDR1 SGHRS and CDR2 YFSETQ. CDR3 in DNA: TGCGCCAGCAGCTTGGCTGGGGGCGAGCAGTACGTC. Translation: CASSLAGGEQYV.

The V gene is TRBV7-8, the J gene TRBJ2-5; D is unresolved. Trimming cost V 3 bases and J 2 bases, with 7 bases left between them. This CDR3 has 13 amino acids. Germline lookup yields CDR1 SGHVS and CDR2 FQNEAQ. The CDR3 nucleotides read TGTGCCAGCAGCTTCCTCCCTCAAGAGACCCAGTACTTC. It is translated as CASSFLPQETQYF.

The chain uses TRBV4-1 and TRBJ2-7; D is perhaps TRBD2 (7 bases). CDR3 length: 17 residues. CDR1 is MGHRA and CDR2 is YSYEKL in the germline V gene. V shed 2 bases and J shed 6 bases, with 23 bases lying between them. CDR3 region: CASSQFVGGGNIPEQYV. In DNA form, the CDR3 reads TGCGCCAGCAGCCAATTTGTAGGCGGGGGCAATATTCCCGAGCAGTACGTC.